This TCR beta chain stems from a study of blood T cell repertoires in COVID-19. Clones were sequenced by immunoSEQ multiplex PCR, and TCRdb holds only the in-frame ones, with some missing. The table has about 210,000 clones, roughly 94% seen once. V lost 4 bases to trimming and J lost 2 bases; unmatched junction nucleotides: 6. The CDR3 contains 17 residues. The germline CDR1 and CDR2 sequences are SGHRS and YFSETQ. The clonotype comes from a man younger than 40 with acute or convalescent COVID-19. The chain has TRBV5-1 and TRBJ2-3, with 14 nucleotides matching TRBD2. The sample was peripheral blood. CDR3 residues: CASSPGLAGGFTDTQYF. CDR3 nucleotide sequence: TGCGCCAGCAGCCCCGGACTAGCGGGAGGATTCACAGATACGCAGTATTTT.